This T cell receptor (beta chain) derives from a study of blood T cell repertoires in COVID-19. Study at large: The origin of the acute and convalescent COVID-19 samples was the United States, Italy and Spain. PBMCs, B-cell-depleted T cells, or T cells provided the cDNA or gDNA that made up the material.

Profiling relied on immunoSEQ multiplex PCR, and the TCRdb table lists in-frame clones only, not all of them. Among 400,000 to 450,000 clones, 90% were seen once, and the ten largest hold about 0.57%. V lost 4 bases to trimming and J lost 8 bases; unmatched junction nucleotides: 10. This CDR3 is built from 15 residues. Germline loops: CDR1 MNHNY, CDR2 SVGAGI (reference sequence). This clone occurred a few times. This receptor was identified in a man between 18 and 35 years old who had recovered from COVID-19. The specimen sequenced was PBMCs or T cells enriched from blood (not recorded which). The chain couples TRBV6-6 to TRBJ1-2; 10 bases match TRBD1. CDR3 region: CASSSLDRGFGGYTF. For the CDR3, the DNA is TGTGCCAGCAGTTCCCTGGACAGGGGGTTTGGAGGCTACACCTTC.